These T cell receptor beta chains were read from a single sample in a study of T cells in Graves' hyperthyroidism and ophthalmopathy. TCRdb fed the multiplex PCR reads into MiXCR, producing one record per CDR3 protein. The sample gives 530,000 or so distinct CDR3 sequences, 35% to 55% of which show up once; around 7.7% is in the top ten. Material: peripheral blood or thyroid tissue (not recorded which). The receptor set was obtained from a woman aged 18-29 years with Graves' hyperthyroidism. Both conserved end residues are part of each CDR3. The order of the fields is CDR3 protein, CDR3 DNA, clone size, J gene, V gene, D gene. A D gene is named only where the DNA matches it firmly. The size field is filled for only some rows; it gives once, few, many or a size class.

cdr3_aa: CASSLGQGRNNGYTF
cdr3_nt: TGTGCCAGCAGCTTAGGGCAGGGGAGGAACAATGGCTACACCTTC
clone_size: once
j_call: TRBJ1-2
v_call: TRBV7-9
d_call: .

cdr3_aa: CASSPRGGPTFGYGYTF
cdr3_nt: TGTGCCAGCAGCCCCCGGGGGGGCCCGACCTTTGGCTATGGCTACACCTTC
clone_size: .
j_call: TRBJ1-2
v_call: TRBV13
d_call: .

cdr3_aa: CASSFITRGELFF
cdr3_nt: TGTGCCAGCAGCTTTATTACCCGGGGGGAACTGTTTTTT
clone_size: .
j_call: TRBJ1-4
v_call: TRBV7-9
d_call: .

cdr3_aa: CSARDWGAPGSPLHF
cdr3_nt: TGCAGTGCTAGAGATTGGGGGGCACCCGGTTCACCCCTCCACTTT
clone_size: many
j_call: TRBJ1-6
v_call: TRBV20-1
d_call: .

cdr3_aa: CSARDRDRGTSGAARETQYF
cdr3_nt: TGCAGTGCTAGGGATCGAGATCGTGGGACTAGCGGGGCTGCTCGGGAGACCCAGTACTTC
clone_size: .
j_call: TRBJ2-5
v_call: TRBV20-1
d_call: TRBD2

cdr3_aa: CSASDRGLNTEAFF
cdr3_nt: TGCAGTGCTAGCGACAGGGGGCTGAACACTGAAGCTTTCTTT
clone_size: many
j_call: TRBJ1-1
v_call: TRBV20-1
d_call: TRBD1

cdr3_aa: CASRTGTGGFEQYF
cdr3_nt: TGTGCCAGCAGAACCGGGACAGGGGGCTTCGAGCAGTACTTC
clone_size: many
j_call: TRBJ2-7
v_call: TRBV2
d_call: TRBD1

cdr3_aa: CAISDLMQGPRGETQYF
cdr3_nt: TGTGCCATCAGTGATTTGATGCAGGGTCCTAGGGGAGAGACCCAGTACTTC
clone_size: many
j_call: TRBJ2-5
v_call: TRBV10-3
d_call: .

cdr3_aa: CSVRQGVYGYTF
cdr3_nt: TGCAGCGTTAGACAGGGAGTGTATGGCTACACCTTC
clone_size: .
j_call: TRBJ1-2
v_call: TRBV29-1
d_call: TRBD1

cdr3_aa: CATSGDSSPSYEQYF
cdr3_nt: TGTGCCACCAGCGGAGATAGCAGCCCCTCCTACGAACAGTACTTC
clone_size: .
j_call: TRBJ2-7
v_call: TRBV15
d_call: .

cdr3_aa: CAGSDSYEQYF
cdr3_nt: TGTGCCGGCAGCGACTCCTACGAGCAGTACTTC
clone_size: .
j_call: TRBJ2-7
v_call: TRBV5-6
d_call: .

cdr3_aa: CSVVSGGGDQPQHF
cdr3_nt: TGTAGCGTTGTCTCAGGAGGGGGTGACCAGCCCCAGCATTTT
clone_size: .
j_call: TRBJ1-5
v_call: TRBV29-1
d_call: .

cdr3_aa: CASSQEEAEFAFGEKLFF
cdr3_nt: TGCGCCAGCAGCCAAGAGGAGGCCGAATTCGCGTTCGGTGAAAAACTGTTTTTT
clone_size: few
j_call: TRBJ1-4
v_call: TRBV4-1
d_call: .

cdr3_aa: CATRSGQENTGELFF
cdr3_nt: TGTGCCACCAGATCGGGACAGGAGAACACCGGGGAGCTGTTTTTT
clone_size: .
j_call: TRBJ2-2
v_call: TRBV24-1
d_call: TRBD1

cdr3_aa: CASATTGSITEAFF
cdr3_nt: TGTGCCAGCGCTACGACAGGGAGTATCACTGAAGCTTTCTTT
clone_size: many
j_call: TRBJ1-1
v_call: TRBV11-2
d_call: TRBD1

cdr3_aa: CASTRQGGNTEAFF
cdr3_nt: TGTGCCAGCACCCGACAGGGCGGGAACACTGAAGCTTTCTTT
clone_size: many
j_call: TRBJ1-1
v_call: TRBV2
d_call: TRBD1

cdr3_aa: CASSQVRQAYEQYF
cdr3_nt: TGTGCCAGCAGCCAAGTACGACAGGCCTACGAGCAGTACTTC
clone_size: few
j_call: TRBJ2-7
v_call: TRBV7-6
d_call: .

cdr3_aa: CASRRDGGFYEQYF
cdr3_nt: TGTGCCAGCAGGAGGGACGGAGGATTCTACGAGCAGTACTTC
clone_size: many
j_call: TRBJ2-7
v_call: TRBV6-5
d_call: .

cdr3_aa: CASSFGLGQISGNTIYF
cdr3_nt: TGTGCCAGCAGCTTCGGGTTGGGACAGATCTCTGGAAACACCATATATTTT
clone_size: many
j_call: TRBJ1-3
v_call: TRBV7-2
d_call: TRBD1

cdr3_aa: CASSPSGRGTGELFF
cdr3_nt: TGTGCCAGCAGCCCGAGCGGGAGAGGGACCGGGGAGCTGTTTTTT
clone_size: many
j_call: TRBJ2-2
v_call: TRBV11-3
d_call: TRBD2

cdr3_aa: CSAKRENTGELFF
cdr3_nt: TGCAGTGCTAAACGGGAGAACACCGGGGAGCTGTTTTTT
clone_size: many
j_call: TRBJ2-2
v_call: TRBV20-1
d_call: .

cdr3_aa: CASSLLGVGETQYF
cdr3_nt: TGTGCCAGCAGCCTGTTAGGGGTCGGGGAGACCCAGTACTTC
clone_size: many
j_call: TRBJ2-5
v_call: TRBV9
d_call: .

cdr3_aa: CASSQEGLAGGNTGELFF
cdr3_nt: TGTGCCAGCAGCCAAGAGGGACTAGCGGGAGGGAACACCGGGGAGCTGTTTTTT
clone_size: .
j_call: TRBJ2-2
v_call: TRBV3-1
d_call: TRBD2

cdr3_aa: CSVSGTGGGNEKLFF
cdr3_nt: TGCAGCGTCTCCGGGACAGGGGGAGGTAATGAAAAACTGTTTTTT
clone_size: .
j_call: TRBJ1-4
v_call: TRBV29-1
d_call: TRBD1

cdr3_aa: CASSSQGGPGSIREAFF
cdr3_nt: TGTGCCAGCAGCTCCCAGGGGGGGCCAGGGTCTATCCGTGAAGCTTTCTTT
clone_size: .
j_call: TRBJ1-1
v_call: TRBV7-3
d_call: TRBD1

cdr3_aa: CSATSGSETQYF
cdr3_nt: TGCAGCGCGACTAGCGGGAGTGAGACCCAGTACTTC
clone_size: .
j_call: TRBJ2-5
v_call: TRBV29-1
d_call: TRBD2

cdr3_aa: CSLGMGQQETQYF
cdr3_nt: TGCAGCTTAGGTATGGGACAGCAAGAGACCCAGTACTTC
clone_size: .
j_call: TRBJ2-5
v_call: TRBV29-1
d_call: TRBD1

cdr3_aa: CASSLDQLAGGPGETQYF
cdr3_nt: TGTGCCAGCAGCTTAGATCAACTAGCGGGAGGGCCGGGAGAGACCCAGTACTTC
clone_size: many
j_call: TRBJ2-5
v_call: TRBV11-2
d_call: TRBD2

cdr3_aa: CASPRVKGRESPLHF
cdr3_nt: TGTGCCAGCCCCAGGGTTAAAGGCCGAGAGTCACCCCTCCACTTT
clone_size: .
j_call: TRBJ1-6
v_call: TRBV7-2
d_call: .

cdr3_aa: CASSQGQGARGYTF
cdr3_nt: TGTGCCAGCAGTCAAGGACAGGGGGCGCGAGGCTACACCTTC
clone_size: many
j_call: TRBJ1-2
v_call: TRBV27
d_call: TRBD1

cdr3_aa: CASSQGLAGPNEQYF
cdr3_nt: TGTGCCAGCAGCCAAGGACTAGCGGGTCCCAACGAGCAGTACTTC
clone_size: few
j_call: TRBJ2-7
v_call: TRBV6-2/TRBV6-3
d_call: TRBD2

cdr3_aa: CASMRDVAYNEQFF
cdr3_nt: TGTGCCAGCATGAGGGACGTTGCCTACAATGAGCAGTTCTTC
clone_size: .
j_call: TRBJ2-1
v_call: TRBV2
d_call: .

cdr3_aa: CASSDTGTAYEQYF
cdr3_nt: TGTGCCAGTAGCGATACCGGGACAGCCTACGAGCAGTACTTC
clone_size: many
j_call: TRBJ2-7
v_call: TRBV19
d_call: TRBD1

cdr3_aa: CASSLTGTGNTEAIF
cdr3_nt: TGTGCCAGCAGCTTAACGGGGACAGGGAACACTGAAGCTATCTTT
clone_size: once
j_call: TRBJ1-1
v_call: TRBV7-2
d_call: TRBD1

cdr3_aa: CASRKVPTANTGELFF
cdr3_nt: TGCGCCAGCAGGAAAGTACCGACAGCGAACACCGGGGAGCTGTTTTTT
clone_size: .
j_call: TRBJ2-2
v_call: TRBV4-1
d_call: .

cdr3_aa: CASSYLETQYF
cdr3_nt: TGTGCCAGCAGTTATCTAGAGACCCAGTACTTC
clone_size: many
j_call: TRBJ2-5
v_call: TRBV6-5
d_call: .

cdr3_aa: CSVVASGFGGVEQYF
cdr3_nt: TGCAGCGTTGTGGCTAGTGGTTTTGGGGGGGTTGAGCAGTACTTC
clone_size: .
j_call: TRBJ2-7
v_call: TRBV29-1
d_call: TRBD2

cdr3_aa: CASSLFSQGNSHGYTF
cdr3_nt: TGTGCCAGCAGCTTGTTTTCTCAGGGTAATTCGCATGGCTACACCTTC
clone_size: .
j_call: TRBJ1-2
v_call: TRBV5-5
d_call: .

cdr3_aa: CSARGRVGVAF
cdr3_nt: TGCAGTGCTAGAGGCAGGGTGGGGGTCGCCTTC
clone_size: many
j_call: TRBJ1-2
v_call: TRBV20-1
d_call: .

cdr3_aa: CASSPRQNQPQHF
cdr3_nt: TGTGCCAGCAGTCCGCGACAGAATCAGCCCCAGCATTTT
clone_size: many
j_call: TRBJ1-5
v_call: TRBV27
d_call: .

cdr3_aa: CAISGKLFF
cdr3_nt: TGTGCCATCAGTGGAAAACTGTTTTTT
clone_size: once
j_call: TRBJ1-4
v_call: TRBV10-3
d_call: .

cdr3_aa: CASRQGAGAYEQYF
cdr3_nt: TGTGCCAGTCGACAGGGAGCGGGTGCTTACGAGCAGTACTTC
clone_size: many
j_call: TRBJ2-7
v_call: TRBV19
d_call: .

cdr3_aa: CAISTGQESAFF
cdr3_nt: TGTGCCATCAGTACGGGACAGGAGTCAGCTTTCTTT
clone_size: .
j_call: TRBJ1-1
v_call: TRBV10-3
d_call: TRBD1

cdr3_aa: CASSLAGQNTGELFF
cdr3_nt: TGTGCCAGCAGCTTAGCCGGACAGAACACCGGGGAGCTGTTTTTT
clone_size: many
j_call: TRBJ2-2
v_call: TRBV7-3
d_call: .

cdr3_aa: CASSPRTRTAGIPEAFF
cdr3_nt: TGTGCCAGCAGCCCACGGACCCGAACGGCGGGAATCCCTGAAGCTTTCTTT
clone_size: .
j_call: TRBJ1-1
v_call: TRBV11-1
d_call: .